This TCR beta chain was captured in a study of T cell responses to AZD1222 COVID-19 vaccine. Notes on the study in general: Clonal diversity may have been underestimated in mostly white British donors. Baseline testing showed seropositivity in only five to seven AZD1222 recipients.

Trimming cost V 1 base and J 4 bases, with 8 bases left between them. The CDR3 length is 14 residues. Germline V gene data show CDR1 as SNHLY and CDR2 as FYNNEI. Samples with a second dose at about 4 or about 12 weeks were pooled together. Generated by immunoSEQ multiplex PCR, the TCRdb table keeps only in-frame clones and is missing some. The table has about 150,000 clones, 90% to 95% seen once; the top ten hold 1.5%. A word on this clone: Its specificity is unknown.

The chain uses TRBV2 and TRBJ1-5; D is ambiguous. This receptor was identified in an adult who received the AZD1222 COVID-19 vaccine. This specimen was peripheral blood, taken 28 days after the second AZD1222 dose. Written as DNA, the CDR3 is TGTGCCAGCAGTGAAGTCTTTCAGAATCAGCCCCAGCATTTT. It translates to CASSEVFQNQPQHF.